The T cell receptor (beta chain) under discussion was sequenced for a study of blood T cell repertoires in COVID-19. Study details: T cells, B-cell-depleted T cells, or PBMCs provided the cDNA or gDNA that served as material.

This clone came up once. How the authors handled the data: How many nucleated cells were present was estimated from reference gene primer amplification. Sequencing used immunoSEQ multiplex PCR; TCRdb keeps in-frame clones, though not all of them. V and J calls and clone size are those listed in that table; D and trimming were worked out from the DNA. The table includes about 110,000 clones, 75% to 80% detected once. The source of this sequence is a woman of 80 years or more with active or convalescent COVID-19. The sample was peripheral blood.

The CDR3 region has the DNA TGCGCCAGCCAGGGGGTTTTAGACACCGGGGAGCTGTTTTTT. Residues: CASQGVLDTGELFF. The V gene is TRBV5-1, the J gene TRBJ2-2, with 7 positions matching TRBD1. CDR1 and CDR2 (germline): SGHRS, YFSETQ. The CDR3 consists of 14 residues. V was clipped by 7 bases and J by 3 bases; unmatched bases: 6.